This TCR beta chain was sequenced during a study of CD8 T cells in ankylosing spondylitis. As regards this clonotype: The antigen is unknown.

Germline CDR1 SQVTM, CDR2 ANQGSEA. The CDR3 sequence is 11 residues long. TCRdb independently ran MiXCR on the 5' RACE reads; one entry per CDR3 protein. The profile shows hundreds of thousands of distinct CDR3 sequences, 25% to 30% of them singletons. General study findings and limits: Ankylosing spondylitis blood appeared to carry a characteristic TCR beta motif of several highly homologous variants. Previous work reported some of these motif variants in the synovial fluid and blood of reactive arthritis.

The clonotype originates from a male donor with ankylosing spondylitis. The rearrangement links TRBV29-1 to TRBJ1-1; 7 bases map to TRBD1. Sequenced: blood, either unsorted or a sorted T cell fraction (not recorded which). The CDR3 reads CSTGVDTEAFF. CDR3 in DNA: TGCAGTACAGGGGTTGACACTGAAGCTTTCTTT.